This entry lists 29 T cell receptor beta chains sequenced from one sample in a study of T cell responses to AZD1222 COVID-19 vaccine. Method: immunoSEQ multiplex PCR; TCRdb's copy keeps in-frame clones and lacks some. This table has around 180,000 clones, around 91% appearing once. The sample was peripheral blood, taken on day 0 of AZD1222 vaccination. The receptors originated from an adult in good health.

V usage is TRBV11-2 and J usage is TRBJ2-2, with 11 positions matching TRBD1. The length of the CDR3 is 15 residues. With 6 bases clipped from V and 4 bases from J, the junction kept 4 bases outside the gene matches. In germline, CDR1 is SGHAT, CDR2 FQNNGV. Written as DNA, the CDR3 is TGTGCCAGCAGTTTGGACAGGGGGCCCACCGGGGAGCTGTTTTTT. As protein: CASSLDRGPTGELFF.

This clone occurred a few times. The chain combines TRBV27 with TRBJ1-5; D remains unclear. The V end was cut by 2 bases, the J end by 6 bases, with 8 bases between. CDR1 is MNHEY, CDR2 SMNVEV, per germline (reference sequence). This CDR3 is built from 13 residues. The CDR3 protein is CASSLMSGQPQHF. CDR3 sequence (DNA): TGTGCCAGCAGTTTAATGTCTGGTCAGCCCCAGCATTTT.

This clone was detected a few times. The chain is built from TRBV5-5 and TRBJ2-7; D remains unclear. V lost 1 base, J lost 3 bases, and 8 bases lay in between. This CDR3 has 13 residues. From germline, CDR1 is SGHKS and CDR2 YYEKEE (reference sequence). The CDR3 region is CASSLNQIYEQYV. The CDR3 DNA is TGTGCCAGCAGCTTGAATCAGATCTACGAGCAGTACGTC.

CDR3 sequence reads: CASSVELAGPYNEQFF. In DNA, the CDR3 is TGTGCCAGCAGCGTAGAACTAGCGGGGCCCTACAATGAGCAGTTCTTC. The chain has TRBV9 and TRBJ2-1; TRBD2 aligns across 10 bases. J was trimmed by 2 bases and V by 0 bases; bases with no gene match: 2. Germline loops: CDR1 SGDLS, CDR2 YYNGEE. This CDR3 has 16 amino acids.

This clone has just one count. This CDR3 reads CASSPSTGGKPQHF. Written as DNA, the CDR3 is TGTGCCAGCAGCCCGAGCACAGGGGGCAAGCCCCAGCATTTT. The V gene is TRBV7-9, the J gene TRBJ1-5, with 9 bases lining up with TRBD1. In germline, CDR1 is SEHNR, CDR2 FQNEAQ (reference sequence). V shed 5 bases, J shed 8 bases, and the junction held 7 bases outside the gene matches. The CDR3 extends over 14 amino acids.

The chain is built from TRBV6-1 and TRBJ2-2, with 7 bases fitting TRBD1. CDR3 length: 20 amino acids. The V gene end was trimmed by 4 bases and the J gene end by 7 bases; junction bases not matched to a gene: 24. Germline V lookup: CDR1 MNHNS, CDR2 SASEGT. CDR3 bases: TGTGCCAGCAGTGCAACCGGGACAGAATATAGACCCCTTCGCTACGGGGAGCTGTTTTTT. Protein product: CASSATGTEYRPLRYGELFF.

This clone was found once. This chain links TRBV25-1 with TRBJ2-1; perhaps D is TRBD1 or TRBD2 (6 bases each). Trimming took off 1 base at V and 1 base at J, with 8 bases between the two ends. Germline lookup yields CDR1 MGHDK and CDR2 SYGVNS. The CDR3 covers 15 residues. The CDR3 region is CASSEWRGSYNEQFF. The CDR3 coding sequence is TGTGCCAGCAGTGAATGGAGGGGGTCCTACAATGAGCAGTTCTTC.

The chain is built from TRBV10-1 and TRBJ2-7; no clear D gene. CDR3 length: 13 residues. Per the germline V gene, CDR1 is WNHNN and CDR2 is SYGVQD (reference sequence). Between the trimmed V and J ends, which lost 10 bases and 6 bases, there was a span of 19 bases. The CDR3 region is CANDRCSGGEQYV. CDR3 DNA: TGCGCCAACGACCGCTGTTCGGGCGGCGAGCAGTACGTC.

The chain couples TRBV7-3 to TRBJ2-2, with 8 bases fitting TRBD2. Germline-derived CDR1 and CDR2 are SGHTA and FQGTGA. CDR3 size: 13 residues. The V segment lost 8 bases and the J segment 3 bases; nucleotides outside the gene matches: 2. In DNA, the CDR3 is TGTGCCAGCTCACTAGCGGACACCGGGGAGCTGTTTTTT. This sequence encodes CASSLADTGELFF.

The chain couples TRBV10-3 to TRBJ1-2; 7 nucleotides line up with TRBD1. Germline assignment: CDR1 ENHRY and CDR2 SYGVKD. With 0 bases clipped from V and 8 bases from J, the junction kept 6 bases outside the gene matches. The CDR3 runs to 14 residues. CDR3 nucleotides: TGTGCCATCAGTGAGTCACGGCAGGGGGTAGGCTACACCTTC. Protein sequence: CAISESRQGVGYTF.

The chain is built from TRBV28 and TRBJ2-3, with TRBD1 as a possible D gene (6 bases). Between the trimmed V and J ends, which lost 11 bases and 1 base, there was a span of 25 bases. Germline CDR1 and CDR2: MDHEN and SYDVKM. The CDR3 extends over 17 amino acids. The chain's CDR3 is CADGQIKNRQGTDTQYF. The CDR3 DNA reads as TGTGCCGACGGCCAAATAAAAAATCGACAGGGCACAGATACGCAGTATTTT.

The genes are TRBV7-2 and TRBJ2-7, with D possibly being TRBD1 (6 bases). V lost 2 bases and J 3 bases, leaving 11 bases between the germline ends. CDR1 is SGHTA, CDR2 FQGNSA, per germline. The CDR3 covers 14 residues. The CDR3 DNA reads as TGTGCCAGCAGCTTACAGGGGCCCATCTACGAGCAGTACGTC. It yields the protein CASSLQGPIYEQYV.

As concerns this clone: An end of the junction differs from the germline gene, which may be a read error. This chain links TRBV7-7 with TRBJ2-1; tentatively, D is TRBD2 (5 bases). CDR3 length equals 12 residues. The germline V gene has CDR1 SSHAT and CDR2 FNYEAQ (reference sequence). CDR3 amino acids: CASSPERNEQFF. CDR3 sequence (DNA): TGTGCTAGCAGCCCCGAGCGGAATGAGCAGTTCTTC.

The chain recombines TRBV7-8 with TRBJ1-5; D uncertain. Deletions cut 1 base from V and 1 base from J, with 2 bases between. There are 13 residues in the CDR3. The V gene's germline CDR1 is SGHVS and CDR2 FQNEAQ. CDR3 in amino acids: CASSLDSNQPQHF. DNA for the CDR3: TGTGCCAGCAGCTTAGACAGCAATCAGCCCCAGCATTTT. The full variable domain, its missing parts supplied by reference TRBV7-8 and TRBJ1-5, is GAGVSQSPRYKVAKRGQDVALRCDPISGHVSLFWYQQALGQGPEFLTYFQNEAQLDKSGLPSDRFFAERPEGSVSTLKIQRTQQEDSAVYLCASSLDSNQPQHFGDGTRLSIL.

This chain links TRBV30 with TRBJ1-5; tentative D call: TRBD1 (6 bases). Germline CDR1 is GTSNPN and CDR2 is SVGIG (reference sequence). V dropped 4 bases and J dropped 6 bases, with 16 bases sitting between them. The CDR3 is made up of 14 amino acids. The CDR3 nucleotides read TGTGCCTGGAACTCAAGGGGGGGAACTCAGCCCCAGCATTTT. Translated: CAWNSRGGTQPQHF.

This clone was picked up a small number of times. The J gene is TRBJ1-2, the V gene TRBV9; 7 bases are a match to TRBD1. The CDR3 consists of 15 residues. J lost 0 bases, V lost 3 bases, and 5 bases had no gene match. CDR1 SGDLS and CDR2 YYNGEE come from the germline V gene. Written as DNA, the CDR3 is TGTGCCAGCAGCGCCCGGGACAGTTCTAACTATGGCTACACCTTC. It yields the protein CASSARDSSNYGYTF.

The chain employs TRBV18 and TRBJ1-3, with D unresolved. The V gene's germline CDR1 is KGHSH and CDR2 LQKENI. Trimming removed 2 bases from V and 8 bases from J, with 16 bases in between. The CDR3 covers 15 residues. CDR3 in DNA: TGTGCCAGCTCACCAAGTGGCAGTCCCGGGGACACCATATATTTT. Encoded protein: CASSPSGSPGDTIYF.

The chain uses TRBV10-3 and TRBJ1-5; D is possibly TRBD1 (5 bases). Trimming removed 4 bases from V and 7 bases from J, with 11 bases in between. CDR1 is ENHRY, CDR2 SYGVKD, per germline. The CDR3 covers 13 residues. The CDR3 DNA reads as TGTGCCATCAGTGCTGACAGTCTCCAGCCCCAGCATTTT. The encoded protein is CAISADSLQPQHF.

This chain uses TRBV7-8 with TRBJ1-2, with TRBD1 identical over 7 bases. The CDR3 totals 15 residues. CDR1 and CDR2 from the germline V gene are SGHVS and FQNEAQ. V shed 5 bases, J shed 3 bases, and the junction held 9 bases outside the gene matches. CDR3 bases: TGTGCCAGCAGCGTAAGACCGGGACAGTACTATGGCTACACCTTC. Its protein is CASSVRPGQYYGYTF.

The chain carries TRBV28 and TRBJ2-1; D possibly corresponds to TRBD2 (5 bases). This CDR3 contains 13 residues. From germline, CDR1 is MDHEN and CDR2 SYDVKM. The ends were cut back, 3 bases at V and 6 bases at J, with 9 bases in the middle. CDR3 sequence (DNA): TGTGCCAGCAGTTTCGCGGGTATCAATGAGCAGTTCTTC. It codes for CASSFAGINEQFF.

The J gene is TRBJ2-7, the V gene TRBV24-1; tentative D call: TRBD2 (5 bases). V was pared by 0 bases and J by 9 bases, with 11 bases between. The CDR3 is made up of 13 amino acids. Per germline, CDR1 KGHDR and CDR2 SFDVKD. The CDR3 DNA reads TGTGCCACCAGTGATTTGGGACGACTATGGCAGTACGTC. Protein: CATSDLGRLWQYV.

The chain uses TRBV18 and TRBJ2-4; D is perhaps TRBD2 (6 bases). The CDR3 covers 12 residues. Trimming stripped 0 bases from V and 9 bases from J, with 6 bases between. The germline V gene encodes CDR1 KGHSH and CDR2 LQKENI. In DNA form, the CDR3 reads TGTGCCAGCTCACCACCCGGGGGCATTCAGTACTTC. Protein: CASSPPGGIQYF.

The rearrangement links TRBV28 to TRBJ1-5; no definite D call. The CDR3 totals 11 residues. The V and J ends lost 6 bases and 4 bases respectively, with 4 bases between them. Germline CDR1 and CDR2: MDHEN and SYDVKM. This chain's CDR3 is CASSPNQPQHF. The CDR3 region has the DNA TGTGCCAGCAGCCCTAATCAGCCCCAGCATTTT.

This clone was detected once. V is TRBV6-5 and J is TRBJ1-1; D is uncertain. Germline V gene sequence: CDR1 MNHEY, CDR2 SVGAGI. V shed 6 bases and J shed 7 bases, with 9 bases lying between them. CDR3 length: 11 amino acids. The CDR3 region has the DNA TGTGCCAGCAGCACCCCCGGTGAAGCTTTCTTT. Translation gives CASSTPGEAFF.

This chain uses TRBV28 with TRBJ2-5, with 10 positions matching TRBD2. Trimming removed 5 bases from V and 4 bases from J; junction bases left unmatched: 7. The CDR3 is made up of 15 amino acids. Germline loops: CDR1 MDHEN, CDR2 SYDVKM. The CDR3 sequence: CASSPGLAVRETQYF. DNA for the CDR3: TGTGCCAGCAGTCCAGGACTAGCGGTCAGAGAGACCCAGTACTTC.

As concerns this clone: Compared with germline, one end of the junction differs, possibly owing to a read error. The chain combines TRBV6-5 with TRBJ2-7, with 7 positions matching TRBD1. Germline lookup yields CDR1 MNHEY and CDR2 SVGAGI. The CDR3 has 11 amino acids. The CDR3 is CASRDDRVAYF. CDR3 bases: TGTGCCAGCAGGGACGACAGGGTCGCTTATTTC.

The rearrangement uses TRBV6-5 and TRBJ2-5; 9 bases match TRBD2. The V gene's germline CDR1 is MNHEY and CDR2 SVGAGI. Germline trimming cut 2 bases from V and 4 bases from J; bases unmatched to any gene: 5. The CDR3 is 15 residues long. Written as DNA, the CDR3 is TGTGCCAGCAGTTACGGCGGGGGGGATCGAGAGACCCAGTACTTC. Protein sequence: CASSYGGGDRETQYF.

The rearrangement links TRBV14 to TRBJ2-7, with D possibly being TRBD1 (5 bases). The CDR3 has 16 residues. V lost 1 base and J lost 2, with 15 bases in between. Germline CDR1 and CDR2: SGHDN and FVKESK. The CDR3 DNA follows: TGTGCCAGCAGCCAAGTTACAGGTCTCGCACCCTACGAGCAGTACTTC. This sequence encodes CASSQVTGLAPYEQYF.

On this clone itself: The sample contains more than one DNA sequence encoding this CDR3. The chain links TRBV6-2 or TRBV6-3 to TRBJ2-7; D is ambiguous. Trimming stripped 2 bases from V and 0 bases from J, with 2 bases between. The CDR3 sequence is 12 residues long. Germline assignment: CDR1 MNHEY and CDR2 SVGEGT. CDR3 loop: CASSYSSYEQYF. The CDR3 DNA follows: TGTGCCAGCAGTTACAGCTCCTACGAGCAGTACTTC.